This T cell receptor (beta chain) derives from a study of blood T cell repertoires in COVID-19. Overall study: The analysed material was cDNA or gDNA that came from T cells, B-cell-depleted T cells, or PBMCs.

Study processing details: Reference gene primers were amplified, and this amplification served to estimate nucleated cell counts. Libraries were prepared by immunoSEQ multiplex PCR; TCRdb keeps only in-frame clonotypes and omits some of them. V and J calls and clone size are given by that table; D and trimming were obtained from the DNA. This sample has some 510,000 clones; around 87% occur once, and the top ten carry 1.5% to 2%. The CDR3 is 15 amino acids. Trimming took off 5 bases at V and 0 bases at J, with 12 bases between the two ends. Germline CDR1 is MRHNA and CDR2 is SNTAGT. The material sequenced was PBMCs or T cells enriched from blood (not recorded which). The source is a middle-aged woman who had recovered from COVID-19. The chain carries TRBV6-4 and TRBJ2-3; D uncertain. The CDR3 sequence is CASSTKATSTDTQYF. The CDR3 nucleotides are TGTGCCAGCAGTACGAAGGCGACTAGCACAGATACGCAGTATTTT.